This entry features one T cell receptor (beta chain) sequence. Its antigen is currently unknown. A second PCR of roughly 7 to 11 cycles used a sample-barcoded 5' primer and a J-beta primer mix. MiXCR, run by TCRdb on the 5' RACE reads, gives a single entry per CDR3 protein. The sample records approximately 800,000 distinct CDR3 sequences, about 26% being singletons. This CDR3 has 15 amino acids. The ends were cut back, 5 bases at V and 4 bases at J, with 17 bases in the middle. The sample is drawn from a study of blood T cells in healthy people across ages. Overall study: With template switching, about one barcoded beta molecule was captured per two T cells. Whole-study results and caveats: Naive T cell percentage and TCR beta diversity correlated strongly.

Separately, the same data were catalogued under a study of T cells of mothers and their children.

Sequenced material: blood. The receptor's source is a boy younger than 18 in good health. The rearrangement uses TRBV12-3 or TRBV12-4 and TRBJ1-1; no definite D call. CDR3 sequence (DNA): TGTGCCAGCAGTCCCCCGGGAGGGCGGGCCACTGAAGCTTTCTTT. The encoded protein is CASSPPGGRATEAFF.